Each of the 29 T cell receptor beta chains below was sequenced from the same sample in a study of blood T cell repertoires in COVID-19. This table comes from immunoSEQ multiplex PCR, and its TCRdb copy is limited to in-frame clones, with some not included. The sample includes 50,000 to 70,000 clones, 70% to 80% seen only once; the top ten take about 20%. Material for sequencing was peripheral blood. All receptors derive from a man in his forties or fifties with active or convalescent COVID-19.

The rearrangement joins TRBV9 to TRBJ2-3; 9 bases are shared with TRBD1. The V segment lost 3 bases and the J segment 4 bases; nucleotides outside the gene matches: 12. Germline V gene lookup returns CDR1 SGDLS and CDR2 YYNGEE. The CDR3 consists of 17 residues. CDR3 nucleotide sequence: TGTGCCAGCAGCGCTAACCCGGGACAGGGCTCTCCAGATACGCAGTATTTT. Its translation: CASSANPGQGSPDTQYF. Together with reference TRBV9 and TRBJ2-3, the CDR3 gives the full variable domain: DSGVTQTPKHLITATGQRVTLRCSPRSGDLSVYWYQQSLDQGLQFLIQYYNGEERAKGNILERFSAQQFPDLHSELNLSSLELGDSALYFCASSANPGQGSPDTQYFGPGTRLTVL.

The chain combines TRBV7-9 with TRBJ2-5; TRBD2 matches at 12 bases. Germline CDR1 SEHNR, CDR2 FQNEAQ (reference sequence). The CDR3 contains 19 residues. Losses at the gene ends were 3 bases for V and 2 bases for J; bases not matched to a gene: 13. In nucleotides, the CDR3 is TGTGCCAGCAGCTTTTTCGGAGCTAGCGGGGGGGCAGGGCAAGAGACCCAGTACTTC. It codes for CASSFFGASGGAGQETQYF.

This CDR3 is CASSEPENRPTGELFF. Written as DNA, the CDR3 is TGTGCCAGCAGTGAACCGGAGAATAGGCCCACCGGGGAGCTGTTTTTT. V gene TRBV2 combines with J gene TRBJ2-2; D is unclear. Germline CDR1 and CDR2: SNHLY and FYNNEI. V lost 2 bases, J lost 4 bases, and 14 bases lay in between. CDR3 length equals 16 residues.

The chain carries TRBV11-3 and TRBJ2-1, with D hard to call. Per the germline V gene, CDR1 is SGHNT and CDR2 is YENEEA. The CDR3 extends over 13 amino acids. Trimming cost V 5 bases and J 3 bases, with 8 bases left between them. CDR3 residues: CASSHRNYNEQFF. CDR3 sequence (DNA): TGTGCCAGCAGCCACAGAAACTACAATGAGCAGTTCTTC.

The chain is built from TRBV14 and TRBJ2-3; 8 bases map to TRBD2. The junction had 4 bases not matched to a gene; V was cut back by 1 base and J by 4 bases. Germline V gene lookup returns CDR1 SGHDN and CDR2 FVKESK. The CDR3 sequence is 15 residues long. The CDR3 reads CASSQGGGSADTQYF. For the CDR3, the DNA is TGTGCCAGCAGCCAAGGCGGGGGGAGCGCAGATACGCAGTATTTT.

This chain links TRBV2 with TRBJ1-2; D not resolved. CDR3 length equals 14 residues. The germline CDR1 and CDR2 sequences are SNHLY and FYNNEI. V was shortened by 4 bases and J by 0 bases, with 9 bases between the two germline ends. CDR3 in amino acids: CASSVTTANYGYTF. The DNA of the CDR3 is TGTGCCAGCAGTGTTACAACAGCTAACTATGGCTACACCTTC.

The chain has TRBV5-1 and TRBJ2-7, with TRBD1 matching 8 bases. The CDR3 totals 14 residues. V shed 4 bases and J 8 bases; nucleotides not matched to a gene: 11. Germline assignment: CDR1 SGHRS and CDR2 YFSETQ. CDR3 amino acids: CASSPGQGVGQQYF. For the CDR3, the DNA is TGCGCCAGCAGCCCCGGACAGGGTGTGGGGCAGCAGTACTTC.

The table lists this clone with a few counts. The CDR3 reads CASSISGEIYEQYF. The DNA for the CDR3 is TGTGCCAGTAGTATAAGCGGGGAGATTTACGAGCAGTACTTC. V usage is TRBV19 and J usage is TRBJ2-7; 7 bases match TRBD2. The CDR3 runs to 14 residues. Germline assignment: CDR1 LNHDA and CDR2 SQIVND (reference sequence). Germline trimming cut 2 bases from V and 4 bases from J; bases unmatched to any gene: 5.

The genes are TRBV9 and TRBJ1-6; D uncertain. This CDR3 is 14 amino acids long. The germline gives CDR1 SGDLS, CDR2 YYNGEE. With 2 bases removed from V and 8 bases from J, the gap between germline ends came to 11 bases. In DNA form, the CDR3 reads TGTGCCAGCAGCGTCAGACATACCGATTCACCCCTCCACTTT. Amino acids: CASSVRHTDSPLHF.

The chain uses TRBV6-5 and TRBJ1-5, with D possibly being TRBD1 (5 bases). The ends were cut back, 4 bases at V and 0 bases at J, with 13 bases in the middle. CDR3 length equals 16 residues. Germline CDR1 and CDR2: MNHEY and SVGAGI. The CDR3 nucleotides are TGTGCCAGCAGTTCGGTCGGACACCGTAGCAATCAGCCCCAGCATTTT. It encodes CASSSVGHRSNQPQHF.

This chain links TRBV4-1 with TRBJ2-5, with a possible D match to TRBD1 (6 bases). Germline lookup yields CDR1 MGHRA and CDR2 YSYEKL. Trimming took off 4 bases at V and 2 bases at J, with 14 bases between the two ends. The CDR3 is made up of 15 amino acids. DNA for the CDR3: TGCGCCAGCAGCCTTACTCAAGGGGGTCAAGAGACCCAGTACTTC. This gives the protein CASSLTQGGQETQYF.

The genes are TRBV5-4 and TRBJ2-7, with TRBD1 matching 7 bases. There are 15 residues in the CDR3. From germline, CDR1 is SGHNT and CDR2 YYREEE (reference sequence). The J segment lost 0 bases and the V segment lost 3 bases, leaving 6 bases of the junction unmatched. The CDR3 here is CASSSPGGVSYEQYF. The CDR3 DNA is TGTGCCAGCAGCTCTCCAGGGGGAGTCTCCTACGAGCAGTACTTC.

This chain connects TRBV3-1 (or the pseudogene TRBV3-2) to TRBJ1-2; D perhaps matches TRBD1 (6 bases). The CDR3 is made up of 12 amino acids. The V gene's germline CDR1 is LGHDT and CDR2 YNNKEL (reference sequence). Deletions cut 4 bases from V and 8 bases from J, with 11 bases between. CDR3 coding DNA: TGTGCCAGCAGCCCACTTGGGGGCGGCTACACCTTC. Translating it yields CASSPLGGGYTF.

The chain has TRBV9 and TRBJ2-1; 9 bases map to TRBD2. The V gene end was trimmed by 1 base and the J gene end by 9 bases; junction bases not matched to a gene: 11. CDR1 SGDLS and CDR2 YYNGEE come from the germline V gene. This CDR3 has 16 amino acids. The CDR3 reads CASSVSYSRGGLEQFF. As DNA, the CDR3 is TGTGCCAGCAGCGTATCCTATTCGCGGGGGGGCCTTGAGCAGTTCTTC.

The chain carries TRBV20-1 and TRBJ1-2; D unclear. Germline-derived CDR1 and CDR2 are DFQATT and SNEGSKA (reference sequence). Trimming removed 6 bases at V and 1 base at J, with 6 bases between. The CDR3 is made up of 11 amino acids. CDR3 nucleotide sequence: TGCAGTGCCGGAGGTAACTATGGCTACACCTTC. This gives the protein CSAGGNYGYTF.

This sequence joins TRBV5-4 and TRBJ2-1; no firm D call. The CDR3 sequence is 11 residues long. V shed 6 bases and J shed 4 bases, with 5 bases lying between them. The germline V gene has CDR1 SGHNT and CDR2 YYREEE (reference sequence). The DNA of the CDR3 is TGTGCCAGCAACTCTTACAATGAGCAGTTCTTC. This codes for CASNSYNEQFF. Drawing the rest from reference TRBV5-4 and TRBJ2-1, the complete variable domain is ETGVTQSPTHLIKTRGQQVTLRCSSQSGHNTVSWYQQALGQGPQFIFQYYREEENGRGNFPPRFSGLQFPNYSSELNVNALELDDSALYLCASNSYNEQFFGPGTRLTVL.

This clone has a count of ten or more. This chain connects TRBV7-3 to TRBJ1-3; D remains ambiguous. The V end was cut by 6 bases, the J end by 9 bases, with 21 bases between. The CDR3 length is 15 residues. Per the germline V gene, CDR1 is SGHTA and CDR2 is FQGTGA. The CDR3 sequence is CASRSGDCHKTTIYF. The CDR3 nucleotides read TGTGCCAGCAGATCCGGAGACTGTCATAAGACCACCATATATTTT.

This clone was detected once. The CDR3 bases are TGTGCCAGCGGGAACAGGGGGCGCAATGGCTACACCTTC. Its translation is CASGNRGRNGYTF. The chain carries TRBV5-4 and TRBJ1-2, with TRBD1 matching over 9 bases. Germline V gene data show CDR1 as SGHNT and CDR2 as YYREEE (reference sequence). The CDR3 sequence is 13 residues long. Losses at the gene ends were 7 bases for V and 6 bases for J; bases not matched to a gene: 7.

J is TRBJ2-3 and V is TRBV5-4; D is undetermined. Germline assignment: CDR1 SGHNT and CDR2 YYREEE (reference sequence). V was clipped by 0 bases and J by 8 bases, with 7 bases between them. This CDR3 has 12 residues. DNA for the CDR3: TGTGCCAGCAGCTTGGTGTGGAGTACGCAGTATTTT. The encoded protein is CASSLVWSTQYF.

V usage is TRBV7-8 and J usage is TRBJ1-5; 8 bases align to TRBD1. CDR3 length: 15 residues. CDR1 and CDR2 from the germline V gene are SGHVS and FQNEAQ. J gave up 7 bases and V 1 base, and 6 bases lay outside the gene matches. The CDR3 region has the DNA TGTGCCAGCAGCTTAGGGGCAGGGGGCGGGCAGCCCCAGCATTTT. Its translation is CASSLGAGGGQPQHF. Supplemented by reference TRBV7-8 and TRBJ1-5, the full variable domain reads GAGVSQSPRYKVAKRGQDVALRCDPISGHVSLFWYQQALGQGPEFLTYFQNEAQLDKSGLPSDRFFAERPEGSVSTLKIQRTQQEDSAVYLCASSLGAGGGQPQHFGDGTRLSIL.

The gene calls are TRBV4-2 and TRBJ2-7, with a possible D match to TRBD2 (5 bases). V lost 4 bases, J lost 5 bases, and 24 bases lay in between. The CDR3 is made up of 17 amino acids. Per germline, CDR1 LGHNA and CDR2 YNFKEQ. The CDR3 sequence: CASSPTLARMTVDEQYF. CDR3 bases: TGTGCCAGCAGCCCAACCTTAGCGCGGATGACTGTGGACGAGCAGTACTTC.

Notes on this clone: Other DNA sequences in this specimen translate into the identical CDR3. The rearrangement joins TRBV29-1 to TRBJ1-2, with a tentative D call TRBD1 (6 bases). Germline CDR1 is SQVTM and CDR2 is ANQGSEA. Trimming took off 3 bases at V and 4 bases at J, with 9 bases between the two ends. CDR3 size: 12 residues. The CDR3 DNA sequence: TGCAGCGTTGACAGGGGCAGCTATGGCTACACCTTC. The encoded protein is CSVDRGSYGYTF.

This chain links TRBV7-8 with TRBJ1-4; weak D call: TRBD1 (6 bases). The germline CDR1 and CDR2 sequences are SGHVS and FQNEAQ. V was trimmed by 0 bases and J by 6 bases, leaving 11 bases between them. This CDR3 is 15 amino acids long. The CDR3 is CASSLAGGPDEKLFF. In nucleotides, the CDR3 is TGTGCCAGCAGCTTAGCGGGGGGGCCGGATGAAAAACTGTTTTTT.

The chain has TRBV3-1 (or the pseudogene TRBV3-2) and TRBJ2-2; the D gene is possibly TRBD2 (5 bases). The CDR3 spans 16 residues. Germline CDR1 LGHDT, CDR2 YNNKEL (reference sequence). The germline V and J ends were trimmed by 2 bases and 5 bases, with 15 bases remaining between them. CDR3 nucleotides: TGTGCCAGCAGCCAACCGACTACCTTATGGACCGGGGAGCTGTTTTTT. Residues: CASSQPTTLWTGELFF.

The gene calls are TRBV6-1 and TRBJ1-6; unclear D gene. The V end was cut by 3 bases, the J end by 8 bases, with 11 bases between. This CDR3 spans 14 amino acids. In germline, CDR1 is MNHNS, CDR2 SASEGT. CDR3 protein: CASSDGVGDSPLHF. The CDR3 bases are TGTGCCAGCAGTGACGGGGTAGGCGATTCACCCCTCCACTTT.

This chain connects TRBV28 to TRBJ1-3; TRBD1 matches 9 bases. The germline V gene has CDR1 MDHEN and CDR2 SYDVKM. Losses at the gene ends were 5 bases for V and 6 bases for J; bases not matched to a gene: 2. This CDR3 has 13 amino acids. The CDR3 spells CASSVQGANTIYF. Written as DNA, the CDR3 is TGTGCCAGCAGTGTACAGGGGGCAAACACCATATATTTT.

V usage is TRBV3-1 (or the pseudogene TRBV3-2) and J usage is TRBJ2-2, with D perhaps matching TRBD1 (6 bases). Looked up from germline, CDR1 is LGHDT and CDR2 is YNNKEL (reference sequence). CDR3 length: 16 amino acids. V was clipped by 0 bases and J by 6 bases, with 14 bases between them. CDR3 region: CASSQDRDIGAGELFF. The CDR3 coding sequence is TGTGCCAGCAGCCAAGACCGGGACATTGGGGCCGGGGAGCTGTTTTTT.

The chain employs TRBV5-1 and TRBJ2-3, with D tentatively TRBD2 (5 bases). Germline CDR1 is SGHRS and CDR2 is YFSETQ. The CDR3 sequence is 15 residues long. The V gene lost 4 bases and the J gene lost 0 bases, with 12 bases spanning the gap. The CDR3 region is CASSLRTASTDTQYF. DNA of the CDR3: TGCGCCAGCAGCCTTAGGACTGCCAGCACAGATACGCAGTATTTT.

V and J are TRBV7-9 and TRBJ2-7, with D maybe TRBD1 (6 bases). Germline V gene data show CDR1 as SEHNR and CDR2 as FQNEAQ (reference sequence). Trimming cost V 5 bases and J 1 base, with 12 bases left between them. The CDR3 consists of 14 residues. CDR3 in DNA: TGTGCCAGCAGCGCCGACAGGAATTCCTACGAGCAGTACTTC. This codes for CASSADRNSYEQYF.